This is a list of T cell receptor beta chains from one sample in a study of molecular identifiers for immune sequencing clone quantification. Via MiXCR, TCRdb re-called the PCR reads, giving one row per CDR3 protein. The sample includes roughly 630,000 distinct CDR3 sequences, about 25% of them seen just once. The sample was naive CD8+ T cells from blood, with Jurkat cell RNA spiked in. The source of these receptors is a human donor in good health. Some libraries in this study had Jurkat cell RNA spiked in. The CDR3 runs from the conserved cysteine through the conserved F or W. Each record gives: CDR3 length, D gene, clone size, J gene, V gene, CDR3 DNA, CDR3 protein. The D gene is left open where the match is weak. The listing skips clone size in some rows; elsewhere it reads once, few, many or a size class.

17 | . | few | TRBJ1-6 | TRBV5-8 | TGTGCCAGCAGCTTGCCCCCTCCGGGCCACTATAATTCACCCCTCCACTTT | CASSLPPPGHYNSPLHF
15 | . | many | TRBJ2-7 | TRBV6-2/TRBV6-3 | TGTGCCAGCAGTTTAGGGGGACGGATCTCCTACGAGCAGTACTTC | CASSLGGRISYEQYF
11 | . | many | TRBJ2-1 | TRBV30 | TGTGCCTGGAGTTCCAGCAATGAGCAGTTCTTC | CAWSSSNEQFF
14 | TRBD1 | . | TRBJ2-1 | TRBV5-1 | TGCGCCAGCAGCGAAAACAGGGGGCAGAATGAGCAGTTCTTC | CASSENRGQNEQFF
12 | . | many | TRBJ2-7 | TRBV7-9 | TGTGCCGCGCAGGGGCCCTCCTACGAGCAGTACTTC | CAAQGPSYEQYF
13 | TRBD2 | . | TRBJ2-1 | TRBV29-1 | TGCAGCGTGAGCGGGAGCTCCTACAATGAGCAGTTCTTC | CSVSGSSYNEQFF
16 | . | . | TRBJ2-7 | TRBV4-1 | TGCGCCAGCAGCCAAGAGGCCAGAGGAGCCTACTACGAGCAGTACTTC | CASSQEARGAYYEQYF
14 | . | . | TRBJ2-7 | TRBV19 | TGTGCCAGTACTCCCGGGACATTCTCCTACGAGCGGTACTTC | CASTPGTFSYERYF
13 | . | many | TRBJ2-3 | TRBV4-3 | TGCGCCAGCAGCCAAGACCGGGGTAGTTCGAGGTATTTT | CASSQDRGSSRYF
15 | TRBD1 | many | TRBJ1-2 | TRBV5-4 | TGTGCCAGCAGCTTCTTAACAGGGGCCAACTATGGCTACACCTTC | CASSFLTGANYGYTF
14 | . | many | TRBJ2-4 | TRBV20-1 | TGCAGTGCTAGGGGGAGCCTAGCCAAAAACATTCAGTACTTC | CSARGSLAKNIQYF
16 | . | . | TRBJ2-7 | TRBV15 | TGTGCCACCAGCAGAGACGCAGGAGGGACGTTCTACGAGCAGTACTTC | CATSRDAGGTFYEQYF
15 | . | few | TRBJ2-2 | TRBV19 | TGTGCCAGTAGTATATTGTTGGGGTTGGCCGGGGAGCTGTTTTTT | CASSILLGLAGELFF
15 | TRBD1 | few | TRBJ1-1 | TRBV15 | TGTGCCACCAGCAGGGACAGGGGTTCTGAGACTGAAGCTTTCTTT | CATSRDRGSETEAFF
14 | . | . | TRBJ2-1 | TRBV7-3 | TGTGCCAGCAGCTTAGGACTTAGAGAAGATGAGCAGTTCTTC | CASSLGLREDEQFF
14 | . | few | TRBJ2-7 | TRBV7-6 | TGTGCCAGCAGCTTAGGCTCACAGGGTTACGAGCAGTACTTC | CASSLGSQGYEQYF
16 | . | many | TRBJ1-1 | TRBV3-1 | TGTGCCAGCAGCCAAGTCCCAATGGGCATGAACACTGAAGCTTTCTTT | CASSQVPMGMNTEAFF
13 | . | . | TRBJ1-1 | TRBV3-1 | TGTGCCAGCAGCCTAACAACGAACACTGAAGCTTCCTTT | CASSLTTNTEASF
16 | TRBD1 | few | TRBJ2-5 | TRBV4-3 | TGCGCCAGCAGCCAGGGGACAGGGTTATCCCAAGAGACCCAGTACTTC | CASSQGTGLSQETQYF
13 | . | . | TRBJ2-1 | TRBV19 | TGTGCCAGTAGTATTGGGACCTGGAATGAGCAATTCTTC | CASSIGTWNEQFF
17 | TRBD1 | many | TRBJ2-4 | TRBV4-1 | TGCGCCAGCAGCCCTTTCGGACAGGGGCTAGCCAAAAACATTCAGTACTTC | CASSPFGQGLAKNIQYF
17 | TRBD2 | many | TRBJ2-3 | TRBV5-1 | TGCGCCAGCAGCTCGTCCGAGCGGGGGGAGATCACAGATACGCAGTATTTT | CASSSSERGEITDTQYF
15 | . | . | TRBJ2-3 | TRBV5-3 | TGTGCCAGCAGCTTGGGTGGGAGCCCGACAGATACGCAGTATTTT | CASSLGGSPTDTQYF
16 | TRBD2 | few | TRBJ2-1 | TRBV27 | TGTGCCAGCAGTTTTCTACTAGCGGGGGGCGACAATGAGCAGTTCTTC | CASSFLLAGGDNEQFF
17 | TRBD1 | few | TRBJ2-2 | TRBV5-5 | TGTGCCAGCAGCTTGGAGCCAGGGGGCCAGCCCCCATTGGAGCTGTTTTTT | CASSLEPGGQPPLELFF
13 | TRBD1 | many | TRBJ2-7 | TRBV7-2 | TGTGCCAGCAGCTCCGTGACAGGGGCCGAGCAGTACTTC | CASSSVTGAEQYF
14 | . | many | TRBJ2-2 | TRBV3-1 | TGTGCCAGCAGCCCTCGCGATCTAACCGGGGAGCTGTTTTTT | CASSPRDLTGELFF
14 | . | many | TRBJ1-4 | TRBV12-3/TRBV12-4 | TGTGCCAGCACCAAGGATGGCAATAATGAAAAACTGTTTTTT | CASTKDGNNEKLFF
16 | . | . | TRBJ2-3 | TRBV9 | TGTGCCAGCAGCCTTGAGAGTTCTAGCCGCACAGATACGCAGTATTTT | CASSLESSSRTDTQYF
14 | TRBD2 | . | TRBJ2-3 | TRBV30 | TGTGCCTGGTTCAGAGCGGGAGAAACAGATACGCAGTATTTT | CAWFRAGETDTQYF
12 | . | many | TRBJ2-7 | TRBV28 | TGTGCCAGCAGTTTCCCCGAATACGAGCAGTACTTC | CASSFPEYEQYF
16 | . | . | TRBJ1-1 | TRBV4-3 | TGCGCCAGCAGCCAAGAAAACCCAGGGATGAACACTGAAGCTTTCTTT | CASSQENPGMNTEAFF
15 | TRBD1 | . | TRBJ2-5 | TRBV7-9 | TGTGCCGGCGAATCCACGACAGGGCCCCAAGAGACCCAGTACTTC | CAGESTTGPQETQYF
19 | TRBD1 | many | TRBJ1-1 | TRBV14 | TGTGCCAGCAGCCAAGACTTGGGACAGATGGACCTACTGAACACTGAAGCTTTCTTT | CASSQDLGQMDLLNTEAFF
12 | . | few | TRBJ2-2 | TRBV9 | TGTGCCAGCAGCGACCCCGGCGGGGAGCTGTTTTTT | CASSDPGGELFF
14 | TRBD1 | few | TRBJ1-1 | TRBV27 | TGTGCCAGCAGTCTCCACGACAGGGATACTGAAGCTTTCTTT | CASSLHDRDTEAFF
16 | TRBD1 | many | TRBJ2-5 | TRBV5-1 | TGCGCCAGCAGCTCCTACCCGGGACAGGGTCGAGAGACCCAGTACTTC | CASSSYPGQGRETQYF
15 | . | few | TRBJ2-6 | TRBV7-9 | TGTGCCAGCAGCTTAGGTCCTTCTGGGGCCAACGTCCTGACTTTC | CASSLGPSGANVLTF
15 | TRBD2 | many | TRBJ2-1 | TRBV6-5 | TGTGCCAGCAGGGAACTAGCGGGGAGTGTGAATGAGCAGTTCTTC | CASRELAGSVNEQFF
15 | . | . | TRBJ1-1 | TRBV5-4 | TGTGCCAGCAGCTTGGAGTGGTCAGAGAACACTGAAGCTTTCTTT | CASSLEWSENTEAFF
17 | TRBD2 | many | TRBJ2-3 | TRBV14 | TGTGCCAGCAGCCAAGATCGTCCGGGGGGGCGGTCAGATACGCAGTATTTT | CASSQDRPGGRSDTQYF
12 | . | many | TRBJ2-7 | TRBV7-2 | TGTGCCAGCAGCTTAGTTACATGGGAGCAGTACTTC | CASSLVTWEQYF
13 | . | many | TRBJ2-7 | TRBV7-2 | TGTGCCAGCAGCCCAGACAACGCCTACGAGCAGTACTTC | CASSPDNAYEQYF
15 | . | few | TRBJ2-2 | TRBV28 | TGTGCCAGCAGTTTAGTGGAGGGGGGCACCGGGGAGCTGTTTTTT | CASSLVEGGTGELFF
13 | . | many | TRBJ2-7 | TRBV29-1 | TGCAGCGCCGAGGGGGGCAGGCCCTACGAGCAGTACTTC | CSAEGGRPYEQYF
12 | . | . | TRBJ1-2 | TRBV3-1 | TGTGCCAGCAGCCCCGAGTCGGGGGGCTACACCTTC | CASSPESGGYTF
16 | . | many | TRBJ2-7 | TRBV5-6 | TGTGCCAGCAGCTTGGCAGGGGCTTTCTCGGTCCACGAGCAGTACTTC | CASSLAGAFSVHEQYF
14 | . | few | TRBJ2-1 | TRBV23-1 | TGCGCCAGCAGTCAGGGGGCGCGATACAATGAGCAGTTCTTC | CASSQGARYNEQFF
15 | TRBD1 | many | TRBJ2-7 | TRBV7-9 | TGTGCCAGCAGCTTAGTCCTGGGACAGGTCGACGAGCAGTACTTC | CASSLVLGQVDEQYF
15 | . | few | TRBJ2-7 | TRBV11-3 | TGTGCCAGCAGCCCCCCTGGGGCTGGTTCCTACGAGCAGTACTTC | CASSPPGAGSYEQYF
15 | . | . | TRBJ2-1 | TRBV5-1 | TGCGCCAGCAGCTTGGTTACAGGGAATGGAAATGAGCAGTTCTTC | CASSLVTGNGNEQFF
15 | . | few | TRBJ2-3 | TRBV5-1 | TGCGCCAGCAGCCACGGGGGCTATGGCACAGATACGCAGTATTTT | CASSHGGYGTDTQYF